These 17 T cell receptor beta chains originate from one sample sequenced in a study of beta chain features in type 1 diabetes (dated by TCRdb to 2016 to 2019). The method was the immunoSEQ multiplex PCR assay. All of the isolated RNA was reverse transcribed with the High Capacity cDNA Reverse Transcription Kit, so expressed TCRB transcripts were sequenced. Drawn from immuneACCESS, this table holds only the in-frame rearrangements with V and J called that TCRdb kept. Clones are partly lost; checked studies trace under half to an unresolved V gene and leave the rest unexplained. The sample table shows about 270,000 clones, and 14% are seen once. The biggest ten clones account for around 0.03% of the sample. The sequencing sample was made of naive CD4+ T cells from blood. What the cell subset or site label conveys for this sample: true naive CD4+ T cells. These TCRs come from a woman between 40 and 55 years old in good health.

The chain has TRBV6-1 and TRBJ1-5, with D perhaps matching TRBD1 (6 bases). The CDR3 runs to 15 residues. CDR1 and CDR2 from the germline V gene are MNHNS and SASEGT. Trimming took 5 bases from V and 2 from J, leaving 13 bases between them. DNA for the CDR3: TGTGCCAGCAGTTTCCCAGGGGTGGGCAATCAGCCCCAGCATTTT. Its protein product is CASSFPGVGNQPQHF.

This clone was observed a handful of times. This rearrangement joins TRBV6-6 to TRBJ2-5; 12 bases are a match to TRBD2. The DNA matches TRBJ2-7 better at its end, which makes the J call doubtful. This CDR3 is built from 14 residues. Germline values: CDR1 MNHNY, CDR2 SVGAGI (reference sequence). CDR3 in amino acids: CASSRTSGVGEQYF. The CDR3 DNA sequence: TGTGCCAGCAGTCGGACTAGCGGGGTTGGCGAGCAGTACTTC.

This clone has only a few counts. The chain couples TRBV18 to TRBJ1-1; TRBD1 matches 7 bases. After removal of 6 bases from V and 11 bases from J, the junction contained 12 bases not matched to a gene. The CDR3 is made up of 13 amino acids. Per germline, CDR1 KGHSH and CDR2 LQKENI. CDR3 nucleotides: TGTGCCAGCTCCCCCGGGACAGACCTTGTGGCTTTCTTT. Its translation is CASSPGTDLVAFF.

This rearrangement joins TRBV9 to TRBJ2-3; a weak D match, TRBD2 (7 bases). The CDR3 is 18 amino acids. The germline V and J ends were trimmed by 3 bases and 1 base, with 21 bases remaining between them. CDR1 and CDR2 from the germline V gene are SGDLS and YYNGEE. The CDR3 sequence is CASSAYGGGLLGTDTQYF. DNA of the CDR3: TGTGCCAGCAGCGCCTATGGGGGGGGCCTTCTGGGCACAGATACGCAGTATTTT.

Concerning this clone: Since no conserved phenylalanine or tryptophan closes the CDR3, a read error is the likely cause. It is unclear where the CDR3 begins or ends on the DNA, so no DNA is shown, and the CDR3 is as TCRdb lists it. The rearrangement uses TRBV11-2 and TRBJ1-1; no DNA check was done on the table's D call, TRBD1. The CDR3 adds up to 12 amino acids, both ends counted. CDR1 is SGHAT and CDR2 is FQNNGV in the germline V gene. CDR3 loop: CASSLAGVQGAL.

The chain employs TRBV2 and TRBJ1-2, with 8 positions matching TRBD1. CDR1 is SNHLY, CDR2 FYNNEI, per germline. The CDR3 has 15 residues. V was clipped by 7 bases and J by 5 bases; unmatched bases: 12. The CDR3 sequence is CASTSTRGQYYGYTF. The CDR3 DNA reads TGTGCCAGCACCTCAACCAGGGGGCAGTATTATGGCTACACCTTC.

J is TRBJ2-7 and V is TRBV18; the match to TRBD2 covers 8 bases. Trimming removed 0 bases from V and 2 bases from J; junction bases left unmatched: 3. The V gene's germline CDR1 is KGHSH and CDR2 LQKENI. This CDR3 has 15 amino acids. CDR3 in amino acids: CASSPPRGEAYEQYF. The CDR3 DNA reads as TGTGCCAGCTCACCACCGCGGGGGGAAGCCTACGAGCAGTACTTC.

The CDR3 reads CSVEGRSAYEQYF. The CDR3 DNA is TGCAGCGTTGAGGGCCGGTCGGCCTACGAGCAGTACTTC. V gene TRBV29-1 combines with J gene TRBJ2-7, with D unclear. This CDR3 spans 13 amino acids. V shed 3 bases and J shed 2 bases, with 11 bases lying between them. Germline V gives CDR1 SQVTM, CDR2 ANQGSEA.

This clone has a handful of counts. This chain links TRBV6-1 with TRBJ2-5; TRBD2 agrees at 13 bases. The CDR3 has 15 residues. Germline V gene lookup returns CDR1 MNHNS and CDR2 SASEGT. V gave up 5 bases and J gave up 3 bases; unmatched junction bases: 3. The CDR3 region is CASSPGLAGKETQYF. The CDR3 DNA follows: TGTGCCAGCAGTCCGGGACTAGCGGGGAAAGAGACCCAGTACTTC.

This chain joins TRBV9 and TRBJ2-2; 8 positions match TRBD1. V lost 3 bases and J lost 3; bases outside the gene matches: 7. CDR3 length equals 16 residues. Germline lookup yields CDR1 SGDLS and CDR2 YYNGEE. CDR3 in DNA: TGTGCCAGCAGCGCAGGGGGCCGCGGCCACACCGGGGAGCTGTTTTTT. It encodes CASSAGGRGHTGELFF.

The chain combines TRBV4-3 with TRBJ2-1; D gene ambiguous. Germline assignment: CDR1 LGHNA and CDR2 YSLEER. V shed 1 base and J shed 6 bases, with 10 bases lying between them. This CDR3 spans 14 amino acids. The CDR3 coding sequence is TGCGCCAGCAGCCAAGCATTAGCTGTCAATGAGCAGTTCTTC. This sequence encodes CASSQALAVNEQFF.

This clone was counted between two and nine times. This chain uses TRBV5-1 with TRBJ2-5; tentative D call: TRBD1 (6 bases). The CDR3 totals 14 residues. Germline CDR1 and CDR2: SGHRS and YFSETQ. V was shortened by 4 bases and J by 2 bases, with 12 bases between the two germline ends. The CDR3 DNA sequence: TGCGCCAGCAGCCGAACAGGGACACAAGAGACCCAGTACTTC. Amino acid sequence: CASSRTGTQETQYF. Supplemented by reference TRBV5-1 and TRBJ2-5, the full variable domain reads KAGVTQTPRYLIKTRGQQVTLSCSPISGHRSVSWYQQTPGQGLQFLFEYFSETQRNKGNFPGRFSGRQFSNSRSEMNVSTLELGDSALYLCASSRTGTQETQYFGPGTRLLVL.

J is TRBJ2-3 and V is TRBV14; no clear D gene. Trimming removed 3 bases at V and 1 base at J, with 5 bases between. Germline V CDR1 and CDR2: SGHDN, FVKESK. The CDR3 covers 13 residues. CDR3 in amino acids: CASSQLGTDTQYF. CDR3 sequence (DNA): TGTGCCAGCAGCCAGCTAGGCACAGATACGCAGTATTTT.

This sequence joins TRBV7-7 and TRBJ2-5; TRBD1 matches 9 bases. The CDR3 extends over 15 amino acids. Germline values: CDR1 SSHAT, CDR2 FNYEAQ (reference sequence). Trimming cost V 5 bases and J 5 bases; bases outside gene matches: 9. The CDR3 region is CASSEGQGVRETQYF. In DNA form, the CDR3 reads TGTGCCAGCAGCGAGGGACAGGGTGTCCGGGAGACCCAGTACTTC.

V and J are TRBV18 and TRBJ1-2, with TRBD1 identical over 7 bases. From germline, CDR1 is KGHSH and CDR2 LQKENI. With V trimmed by 1 base and J by 3 bases, 2 bases remained unmatched. The CDR3 has 14 amino acids. The CDR3 sequence is CASSPQGADYGYTF. The CDR3 DNA is TGTGCCAGCTCACCACAGGGGGCGGACTATGGCTACACCTTC.

The chain combines TRBV7-9 with TRBJ1-1, with D possibly TRBD1 on 5 matching bases. Trimming removed 11 bases from V and 2 bases from J, with 9 bases in between. This CDR3 region has 11 residues. Germline V gene data show CDR1 as SEHNR and CDR2 as FQNEAQ (reference sequence). CDR3 in DNA: TGTGCCGCAGGGCTTAACACTGAAGCTTTCTTT. Its translation: CAAGLNTEAFF.

A few counts support this clone. V gene TRBV18 combines with J gene TRBJ2-1; 9 bases match TRBD2. The trim removed 2 bases at V and 6 bases at J, leaving 11 bases unmatched. The CDR3 covers 17 residues. CDR1 is KGHSH, CDR2 LQKENI, per germline. CDR3: CASSPFLPSGVVNEQFF. In nucleotides, the CDR3 is TGTGCCAGCTCACCATTCCTGCCTAGCGGGGTGGTCAATGAGCAGTTCTTC. The full variable domain, rest sourced from reference TRBV18 and TRBJ2-1, is NAGVMQNPRHLVRRRGQEARLRCSPMKGHSHVYWYRQLPEEGLKFMVYLQKENIIDESGMPKERFSAEFPKEGPSILRIQQVVRGDSAAYFCASSPFLPSGVVNEQFFGPGTRLTVL.